This T cell receptor beta chain appears in the sequencing data of a study of monozygotic twins with inflammatory bowel disease. Study-wide results and caveats: IBD patients, compared with healthy twins, shared fewer clonotypes with others (especially with disease activity). Differing T cell subtypes remained indistinguishable.

On this clonotype itself: Its specificity is unknown.

The RNA usage for each TCR library was around 3,600 ng of total RNA. Template switching was used to attach UMIs, which incorporated a 6-nucleotide sample barcode. TCRdb reprocessed the 5' RACE reads, keeping one entry per CDR3 protein, no DNA. This sample's clone table lists about 210,000 distinct CDR3 sequences. This CDR3 is 13 amino acids long. CDR1 is SGHRS, CDR2 YFSETQ, per germline. The origin of this receptor is a human donor with ulcerative colitis or Crohn's disease, or a healthy co-twin of an affected twin (not recorded which). The chain joins TRBV5-1 to TRBJ1-1. The sequenced sample consisted of blood. This CDR3 reads CASGLGQNTEAFF.